Reported below is one TCR beta chain. This entry belongs to a study of blood T cell repertoires in COVID-19. The repertoire was sequenced with immunoSEQ multiplex PCR; TCRdb's copy has only in-frame clones and lacks some. The sample yields about 170,000 clones, 80% to 90% seen once. The CDR3 consists of 13 residues. J lost 4 bases, V lost 5 bases, and 1 base had no gene match. This chain connects TRBV12-3 or TRBV12-4 to TRBJ2-5; 10 bases agree with TRBD2. Specimen: peripheral blood. The clonotype originates from a woman aged 50 to 60 with acute or convalescent COVID-19. CDR3 region: CASSRLAGETQYF. In DNA, the CDR3 is TGTGCCAGCAGTCGACTAGCGGGAGAGACCCAGTACTTC.